This TCR beta chain is from a study of shared clonotypes between healthy human individuals. Comment on this clone: This CDR3 is also generated by other DNA sequences in the sample.

In germline, CDR1 is SGHAT, CDR2 FQNNGV. Trimming removed 3 bases from V and 5 bases from J; junction bases left unmatched: 0. CDR3 length equals 15 residues. The table came from immunoSEQ multiplex PCR; TCRdb's copy has only in-frame clones and leaves some out. This table holds millions of clones, approximately 95% found once. The J gene is TRBJ2-2, the V gene TRBV11-2; 13 bases agree with TRBD2. The sequenced sample consisted of naive CD4+ T cells from PBMCs. Subset specified: CD45RA+ positively selected. This receptor was obtained from a man aged 18 to 35 in good health. Some clones in this sample may be carry-over from other donors' samples. CDR3: CASSLGLAGTGELFF. As DNA, the CDR3 is TGTGCCAGCAGCTTGGGACTAGCGGGAACCGGGGAGCTGTTTTTT.